Listed here is a single T cell receptor (beta chain). With 5 bases clipped from V and 4 bases from J, the junction kept 7 bases outside the gene matches. The CDR3 consists of 16 residues. CDR1 and CDR2 (germline): SGDLS, YYNGEE. This sample was taken from a study of T cell responses to AZD1222 COVID-19 vaccine. Profiled with immunoSEQ multiplex PCR; TCRdb holds only in-frame clones, not every one. Among around 66,000 clones listed, around nine tenths were seen once. This chain joins TRBV9 and TRBJ1-3; 12 nucleotides match TRBD1. This TCR derives from an adult who received the MenACWY meningococcal vaccine as a control. The sequenced sample was peripheral blood, obtained 28 days after the second dose of the MenACWY control vaccine. The CDR3 coding sequence is TGTGCCAGCAGTCCGGGACAGGGGGCGCGAGGAAACACCATATATTTT. Its translation: CASSPGQGARGNTIYF.